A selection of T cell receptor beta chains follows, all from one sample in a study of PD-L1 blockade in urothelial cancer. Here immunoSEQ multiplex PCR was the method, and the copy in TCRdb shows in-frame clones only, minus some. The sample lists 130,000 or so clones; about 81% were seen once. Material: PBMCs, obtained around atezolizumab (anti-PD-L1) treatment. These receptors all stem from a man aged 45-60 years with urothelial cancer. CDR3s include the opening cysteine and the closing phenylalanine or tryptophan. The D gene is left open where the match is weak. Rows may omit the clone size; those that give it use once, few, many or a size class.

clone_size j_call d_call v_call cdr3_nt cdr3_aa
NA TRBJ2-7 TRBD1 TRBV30 TGTGCCTGGAGACTTCAGGGACAGGGGTCATACGAGCAGTACTTC CAWRLQGQGSYEQYF
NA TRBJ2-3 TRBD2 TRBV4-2 TGTGCCAGCAGCGGACGGACTAGCGGGAGGAGAGTCACAGATACGCAGTATTTT CASSGRTSGRRVTDTQYF
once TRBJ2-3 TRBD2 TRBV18 TGTGCCAGCTCACCGCAGGGGCCCGGGAGGGGGACCACAGATACGCAGTATTTT CASSPQGPGRGTTDTQYF
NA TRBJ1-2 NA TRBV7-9 TGTGCCAGCAGCTTAGGGACAGCAGGCGGCTACACCTTC CASSLGTAGGYTF
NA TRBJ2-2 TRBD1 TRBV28 TGTGCCAGCAGTTCAAGGGACAGTTGGACCGGGGAGCTGTTTTTT CASSSRDSWTGELFF
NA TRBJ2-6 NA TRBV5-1 TGCGCCAGCAAGTATGCAGCTAGCTCTGGGGCCAACGTCCTGACTTTC CASKYAASSGANVLTF
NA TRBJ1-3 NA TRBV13 TGTGCCAGCAGCCCCCGGCCAGGTAACTCTGGAAACACCATATATTTT CASSPRPGNSGNTIYF
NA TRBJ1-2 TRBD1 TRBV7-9 TGTGCCAGCAGCTTAACGGGACAGGGGGTCTATGGCTACACCTTC CASSLTGQGVYGYTF
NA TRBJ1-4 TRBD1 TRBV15 TGTGCCACCAGCAGGGGACAGGGACTCGGCGAAAAACTGTTTTTT CATSRGQGLGEKLFF
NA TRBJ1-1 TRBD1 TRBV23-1 TGCGCCAAGGACCCGGCCCCGGGACAGATAATAAACACTGAAGCTTTCTTT CAKDPAPGQIINTEAFF
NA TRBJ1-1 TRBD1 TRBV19 TGTGCCAGTAGTCCGGGACAGGGATATCACACTGAAGCTTTCTTT CASSPGQGYHTEAFF
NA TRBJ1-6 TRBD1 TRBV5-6 TGTGCCAGCACCGGACAGGGAACCTCCTATAATTCACCCCTCCACTTT CASTGQGTSYNSPLHF
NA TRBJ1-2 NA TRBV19 TGTGCCAGTAGTATAAAGATCGGGGGGAACTATGGCTACACCTTC CASSIKIGGNYGYTF
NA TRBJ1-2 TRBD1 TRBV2 TGTGCCAGCAGCGCGGACAGGGCAGGCGGCTACACCTTC CASSADRAGGYTF
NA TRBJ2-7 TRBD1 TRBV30 TGTGCCTGGAGAGGAGACAGGGGGGTTGGCGAGCAGTACTTC CAWRGDRGVGEQYF
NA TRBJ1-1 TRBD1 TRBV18 TGTGCCAGCTCACCTGCAGACAGGGCGGGTCCTGAAGCTTTCTTT CASSPADRAGPEAFF
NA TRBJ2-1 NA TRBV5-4 TGTGCCAGCAGCTTGTCGCTAGCGTTCATCGATGAGCAGTTCTTC CASSLSLAFIDEQFF
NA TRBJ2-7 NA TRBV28 TGTGCCAGCAGTTTGGAGGCGTTCGGGCAGTACTTC CASSLEAFGQYF
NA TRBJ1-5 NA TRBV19 TGTGCCAGTAGTATAAACCACAGGGTTAGCAATCAGCCCCAGCATTTT CASSINHRVSNQPQHF
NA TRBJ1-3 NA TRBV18 TGTGCCAGCTCACCAGGCGGTCCCGGAAACACCATATATTTT CASSPGGPGNTIYF
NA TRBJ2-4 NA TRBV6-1 TGTGCCAGCAGGGTGACACCGCTAGCCAAAAACATTCAGTACTTC CASRVTPLAKNIQYF
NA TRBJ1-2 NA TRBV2 TGTGCCAGCAGTCCTGACAGCTATGGCTACACCTTC CASSPDSYGYTF
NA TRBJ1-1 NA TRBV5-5 TGTGCCAGCAGCTGGCGCGGGGGCGAAGCTTTCTTT CASSWRGGEAFF
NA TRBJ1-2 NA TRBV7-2 TGTGCCAGCAGCCTAAGTCGAATCGGCCGGGACACCTATGGCTACACCTTC CASSLSRIGRDTYGYTF
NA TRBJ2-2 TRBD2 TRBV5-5 TGTGCCAGCAGCTTGTCACTAGCGGGAGGGAACACCGGGGAGCTGTTTTTT CASSLSLAGGNTGELFF
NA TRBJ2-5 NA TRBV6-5 TGTGCCAGCAGCCTCACGCGGGTAGTCCAAGAGACCCAGTACTTC CASSLTRVVQETQYF
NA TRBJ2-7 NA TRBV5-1 TGCGCCAGCGGGTCCCTGACGGGATCGGACGAGCAGTACTTC CASGSLTGSDEQYF
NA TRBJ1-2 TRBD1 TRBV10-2 TGCGCCAGCATAGGGGACAGGGCCTCTGGCTACACCTTC CASIGDRASGYTF
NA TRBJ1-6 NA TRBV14 TGTGCCAGCAGCCAAGGGATGGGACTCCCGGTCAGGTCACCCCTCCACTTT CASSQGMGLPVRSPLHF
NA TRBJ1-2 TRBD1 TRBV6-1 TGTGCCAGCAGACCTCAGGGGGCGCTTAACTATGGCTACACCTTC CASRPQGALNYGYTF
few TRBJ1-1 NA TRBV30 TGTGCCTGGAGTTCCACAGGGAACACTGAAGCTTTCTTT CAWSSTGNTEAFF
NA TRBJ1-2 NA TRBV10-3 TGTGCCGGGGGGGCGGCGACGTATGGCTACACCTTC CAGGAATYGYTF
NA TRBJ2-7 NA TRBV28 TGTGCCAGCAGTTTATGGGGACAATCCTACGAGCAGTACTTC CASSLWGQSYEQYF
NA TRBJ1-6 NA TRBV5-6 TGTGCCAGCAGCTTGGCGATGGCAGGGCGGAATTCACCCCTCCACTTT CASSLAMAGRNSPLHF
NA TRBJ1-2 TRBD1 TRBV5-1 TGCGCCAGCAGCTCGGGACAGGGCCGCTACACCTTC CASSSGQGRYTF
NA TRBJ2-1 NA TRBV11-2 TGTGCCAGCAGCGCCCAGCGGAGCCTTTACAATGAGCAGTTCTTC CASSAQRSLYNEQFF
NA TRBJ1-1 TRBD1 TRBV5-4 TGTGCCACTACACAGGGGACGAACACTGAAGCTTTCTTT CATTQGTNTEAFF
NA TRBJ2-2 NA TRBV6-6 TGTGCCAGCAGTGTGCGGAAGAACACCGGGGAGCTGTTTTTT CASSVRKNTGELFF
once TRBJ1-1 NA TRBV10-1 TGCGCCAGCAGTGAGACTCGGACAATCAGGGACACTGAAGCTTTCTTT CASSETRTIRDTEAFF
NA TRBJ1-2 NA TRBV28 TGTGCCAGCAGTCCACCGGACACTTCGAGCCTTTATGGCTACACCTTC CASSPPDTSSLYGYTF
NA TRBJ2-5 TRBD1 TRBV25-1 TGTGCCAGCAGTGCGGGACAGGGGGTTTGGACCCAGTACTTC CASSAGQGVWTQYF
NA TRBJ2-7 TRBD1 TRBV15 TGTGCCACCTCAGACAGGGGGGCGGGCGAGCAGTACTTC CATSDRGAGEQYF
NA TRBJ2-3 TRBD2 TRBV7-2 TGTGCCAGCAGCGCACTAGCGACTAGCACAGATACGCAGTATTTT CASSALATSTDTQYF
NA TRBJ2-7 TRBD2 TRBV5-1 TGCGCCAGCAGCTTGGCCGGGACTAGCACCTACGAGCAGTACTTC CASSLAGTSTYEQYF
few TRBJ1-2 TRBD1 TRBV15 TGTGCCACCAGCAGAGCTTATTGGGGACAGGACTATGGCTACACCTTC CATSRAYWGQDYGYTF
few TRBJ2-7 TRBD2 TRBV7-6 TGTGCCAGCAGCCCAGGACTAGCGGGAGTCGACGAGCAGTACTTC CASSPGLAGVDEQYF
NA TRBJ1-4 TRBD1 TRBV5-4 TGTGCCAGCAGCAACACAGGGGGCGGCGATGAAAAACTGTTTTTT CASSNTGGGDEKLFF
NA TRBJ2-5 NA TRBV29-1 TGCAGCGTTCGTTCCGGAGAGACCCAGTACTTC CSVRSGETQYF
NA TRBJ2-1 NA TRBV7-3 TGTGCCAGCAGCTTAAAGACGGGAGGGACAGCCGATGAGCAGTTCTTC CASSLKTGGTADEQFF
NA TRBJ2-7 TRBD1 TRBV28 TGTGCCAGCAGACCTAGCGGACAGGGGGAACTGTACGAGCAGTACTTC CASRPSGQGELYEQYF